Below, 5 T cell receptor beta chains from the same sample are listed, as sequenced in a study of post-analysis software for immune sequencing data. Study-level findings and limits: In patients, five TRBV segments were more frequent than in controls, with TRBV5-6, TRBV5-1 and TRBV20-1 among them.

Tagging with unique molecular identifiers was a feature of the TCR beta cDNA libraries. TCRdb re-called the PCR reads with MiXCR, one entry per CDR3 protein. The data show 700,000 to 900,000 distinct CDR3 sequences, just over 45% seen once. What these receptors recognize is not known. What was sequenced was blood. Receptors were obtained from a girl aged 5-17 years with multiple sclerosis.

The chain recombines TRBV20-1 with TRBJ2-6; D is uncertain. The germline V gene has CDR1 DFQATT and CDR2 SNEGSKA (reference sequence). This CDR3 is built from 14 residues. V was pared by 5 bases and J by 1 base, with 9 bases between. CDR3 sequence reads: CSADKGSGANVLTF. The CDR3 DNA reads TGCAGTGCTGATAAAGGGTCTGGGGCCAACGTCCTGACTTTC.

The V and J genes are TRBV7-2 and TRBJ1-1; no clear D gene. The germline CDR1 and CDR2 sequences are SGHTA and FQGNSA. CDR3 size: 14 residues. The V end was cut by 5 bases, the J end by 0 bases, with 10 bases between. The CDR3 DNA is TGTGCCAGCAGCGAACCGGGGATGAACACTGAAGCTTTCTTT. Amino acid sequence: CASSEPGMNTEAFF.

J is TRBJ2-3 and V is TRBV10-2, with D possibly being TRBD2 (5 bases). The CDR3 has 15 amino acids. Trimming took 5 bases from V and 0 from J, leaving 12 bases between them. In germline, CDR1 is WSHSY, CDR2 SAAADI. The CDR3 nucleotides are TGCGCCAGCAGTCTAGCAGACTCTAGCACAGATACGCAGTATTTT. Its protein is CASSLADSSTDTQYF.

The CDR3 bases are TGTGCCAGTACTCTCAGGAGAGTCCTAAGTAGCAATCAGCCCCAGCATTTT. Protein: CASTLRRVLSSNQPQHF. The chain employs TRBV19 and TRBJ1-5; no clear D. This CDR3 has 17 amino acids. V lost 7 bases and J lost 0, with 19 bases in between. Germline values: CDR1 LNHDA, CDR2 SQIVND (reference sequence).

For the CDR3, the DNA is TGTGCCAGCAGCTTAGATGCGGGCTACGAGCAGTACTTC. It encodes CASSLDAGYEQYF. V is TRBV7-9 and J is TRBJ2-4; D is possibly TRBD2 (5 bases). The J call may be incorrect, as the DNA end agrees better with TRBJ2-7. The germline V gene encodes CDR1 SEHNR and CDR2 FQNEAQ (reference sequence). The CDR3 consists of 13 residues.